This T cell receptor (beta chain) appears in the sequencing data of a study of T cell repertoires in cytomegalovirus infection (dated by TCRdb to between 2018 and 2021). Concerning the study at large: Recently identified HLA-C-restricted CMV epitopes, whose presentation resists viral immunomodulation, were targeted by peptide stimulations together with well-studied HLA-B-restricted epitopes. Because public TCR beta signatures pointed to carriage of CMV infection together with the matching HLA type, the HLA type of each donor mattered for the analysis.

The treatment or condition label here, explained by the study, means: in vitro stimulation with specific CMV peptide epitopes to enrich CMV-specific T cells. What the research found in general, with its limitations: Cumulative frequency of public TCR beta family members discriminated carriers of CMV infection plus the relevant HLA type in this cohort and an independent 352-donor cohort. The ex vivo response was dominated by HLA-C-restricted CMV-specific TCR beta clonotypes, and the single most frequent clonotype in two of eight donors was supplied by these HLA-C-restricted clonotypes.

V sheds 6 bases and J sheds 7 bases, leaving 13 bases between their ends. In the germline V gene, CDR1 corresponds to MDHEN and CDR2 to SYDVKM. The CDR3 holds 13 amino acids from the cysteine to the phenylalanine. Of all the DNA, just the CDR3 is kept, 39 bases in frame from base 1. The instrument given in TCRdb is Illumina HiSeq 1500. TCRdb applied fastp at Q25 and MiXCR to the public reads, then kept only in-frame beta chains. CDR3 protein duplicates are merged, each entry listing the most common genes and DNA. The sample table shows under 450,000 distinct CDR3 sequences, and about 35% are seen once. The top ten hold about 13% of the sample. About this clonotype: The antigen it binds to is not known. No base-level quality is on record; no much larger clone is a single base apart.

Recombination connected TRBV28 to TRBJ2-4; TRBD1 is perhaps the D gene, given 5 matching bases. This receptor was obtained from a human donor in good health (CMV status not recorded). Some clones in this sample may be carry-over from other donors' samples. The material was cultured PBMCs, obtained from culture after CMV antigen stimulation. The encoded CDR3 is CASSPTVPNIQYF. The DNA sequence is given as TGTGCCAGCAGCCCGACAGTTCCTAACATTCAGTACTTC.